The 21 T cell receptor beta chains presented below share a single source sample, sequenced in a study of blood T cell repertoires in COVID-19. Generated by immunoSEQ multiplex PCR, the TCRdb table keeps only in-frame clones and is missing some. The sample carries about 150,000 clones, about 88% recorded once. The material sequenced was peripheral blood. These receptors originate from a human donor with COVID-19, enrolled during active disease. The donor label of this sample is uncertain.

The chain has TRBV9 and TRBJ2-7; no reliable D call. The CDR3 consists of 14 residues. Trimming shortened V by 1 base and J by 6 bases, and 14 bases separated the two germline ends. The germline gives CDR1 SGDLS, CDR2 YYNGEE. This CDR3 is CASSVSTELPEQYF. The CDR3 DNA follows: TGTGCCAGCAGCGTATCTACCGAACTACCCGAGCAGTACTTC.

V and J are TRBV12-1 and TRBJ1-1; the table's D call TRBD1 went unverified against the DNA. TRBV12-1 is a pseudogene. There are 9 residues in the CDR3. The CDR3 loop is CASSTGGLF. The CDR3 nucleotides read TGTGCCAGCAGCACAGGGGGCCTCTTT.

The chain couples TRBV25-1 to TRBJ2-3; 10 nucleotides line up with TRBD2. Germline assignment: CDR1 MGHDK and CDR2 SYGVNS. Unmatched junction bases numbered 1, after V lost 8 bases and J lost 2 bases. The length of the CDR3 is 13 residues. CDR3 loop: CASLAGVTDTQYF. The CDR3 bases are TGTGCCAGCCTAGCGGGGGTCACAGATACGCAGTATTTT.

The rearrangement uses TRBV5-6 and TRBJ2-3, with 7 bases aligning to TRBD2. There are 16 residues in the CDR3. With V trimmed by 6 bases and J by 3 bases, 13 bases remained unmatched. The V gene's germline CDR1 is SGHDT and CDR2 YYEEEE. The CDR3 DNA is TGTGCCAGCAAGATCTACCGGGACTATAGAACAGATACGCAGTATTTT. Its protein is CASKIYRDYRTDTQYF.

The rearrangement uses TRBV10-3 and TRBJ1-5; D may be TRBD1 (6 bases). The CDR3 sequence is 15 residues long. CDR1 ENHRY and CDR2 SYGVKD come from the germline V gene. The V end was cut by 10 bases, the J end by 3 bases, with 19 bases between. CDR3 sequence reads: CATLAGQFFNQPQHF. CDR3 sequence (DNA): TGTGCCACCCTCGCCGGACAGTTCTTCAATCAGCCCCAGCATTTT.

The V gene is TRBV28, the J gene TRBJ2-7, with 8 nucleotides matching TRBD1. The trim removed 7 bases at V and 2 bases at J, leaving 13 bases unmatched. Germline CDR1 and CDR2: MDHEN and SYDVKM. CDR3 length equals 16 residues. CDR3 coding DNA: TGTGCCAGCACCCCAGAGGGACAGGCTCTCACCTACGAGCAGTACTTC. Translated: CASTPEGQALTYEQYF.

The J gene is TRBJ1-6, the V gene TRBV30; the match to TRBD1 covers 8 bases. The CDR3 runs to 14 residues. Trimming removed 3 bases from V and 7 bases from J; junction bases left unmatched: 5. Germline lookup yields CDR1 GTSNPN and CDR2 SVGIG (reference sequence). CDR3 DNA sequence: TGTGCCTGGAGGGGGGACAGGAGAAATTCACCCCTCCACTTT. Residues: CAWRGDRRNSPLHF.

This clone occurred a few times. This sequence joins TRBV5-4 and TRBJ1-1; the match to TRBD1 covers 8 bases. The CDR3 sequence is 14 residues long. With 0 bases clipped from V and 10 bases from J, the junction kept 8 bases outside the gene matches. Germline CDR1 reads SGHNT; CDR2 reads YYREEE (reference sequence). The DNA of the CDR3 is TGTGCCAGCAGCTTGGTAGGACAGGGCCGGGGAGCTTTCTTT. It encodes CASSLVGQGRGAFF.

The V call is TRBV18, the J call TRBJ1-3; 9 nucleotides line up with TRBD1. Germline-derived CDR1 and CDR2 are KGHSH and LQKENI. The V segment lost 1 base and the J segment 4 bases; nucleotides outside the gene matches: 5. This CDR3 has 16 residues. The CDR3 DNA reads as TGTGCCAGCTCACCACAGGACAGGGGTGGCGGAAACACCATATATTTT. It specifies CASSPQDRGGGNTIYF.

The sample holds one count of this clone. V and J are TRBV2 and TRBJ1-2; D remains unclear. Trimming shortened V by 3 bases and J by 4 bases, and 21 bases separated the two germline ends. This CDR3 contains 17 residues. Germline CDR1 reads SNHLY; CDR2 reads FYNNEI. DNA of the CDR3: TGTGCCAGCAGTGATGTCCTCCGGAGATCTAGAGGCTATGGCTACACCTTC. Protein sequence: CASSDVLRRSRGYGYTF.

The V and J genes are TRBV19 and TRBJ2-3, with a tentative D call TRBD1 (6 bases). With 6 bases removed from V and 1 base from J, the gap between germline ends came to 14 bases. This CDR3 has 15 residues. Germline CDR1 is LNHDA and CDR2 is SQIVND (reference sequence). The CDR3 is CASRLRGWGTDTQYF. Written as DNA, the CDR3 is TGTGCCAGTAGGCTCAGGGGTTGGGGCACAGATACGCAGTATTTT.

V is TRBV7-2 and J is TRBJ1-5; the D is unclear. Looked up from germline, CDR1 is SGHTA and CDR2 is FQGNSA. Trimming removed 5 bases at V and 1 base at J, with 12 bases between. The CDR3 consists of 15 residues. CDR3 sequence reads: CASSPKAQSNQPQHF. For the CDR3, the DNA is TGTGCCAGCAGCCCCAAGGCACAGAGCAATCAGCCCCAGCATTTT.

V is TRBV7-3 and J is TRBJ2-2; TRBD2 agrees at 10 bases. This CDR3 comprises 18 residues. Trimming cost V 2 bases and J 3 bases; bases outside gene matches: 9. CDR1 and CDR2 from the germline V gene are SGHTA and FQGTGA. For the CDR3, the DNA is TGTGCCAGCAGCTTACGCAGTAGCGGGGGGCGAGACACCGGGGAGCTGTTTTTT. It yields the protein CASSLRSSGGRDTGELFF.

The chain links TRBV12-5 to TRBJ1-1; D gene uncertain. Germline CDR1 LGHNT, CDR2 FRNRAP. V was cut by 5 bases and J by 5 bases, with 12 bases left in between. The CDR3 runs 13 residues. CDR3 bases: TGTGCTAGTGGTCAATCGGGGAGAACTGAAGCTTTCTTT. This translates into CASGQSGRTEAFF. Full variable domain (rest looked up from reference TRBV12-5 and TRBJ1-1): DARVTQTPRHKVTEMGQEVTMRCQPILGHNTVFWYRQTMMQGLELLAYFRNRAPLDDSGMPKDRFSAEMPDATLATLKIQPSEPRDSAVYFCASGQSGRTEAFFGQGTRLTVV.

This chain uses TRBV19 with TRBJ2-2; TRBD1 is a possible D gene (5 bases). The germline V gene encodes CDR1 LNHDA and CDR2 SQIVND (reference sequence). This CDR3 region has 13 residues. The ends were cut back, 7 bases at V and 6 bases at J, with 12 bases in the middle. CDR3 DNA sequence: TGTGCCAGTACCCAGGGTCGAGCCGGGGAGCTGTTTTTT. Its translation is CASTQGRAGELFF.

The V and J genes are TRBV6-5 and TRBJ1-1; the match to TRBD1 covers 7 bases. Losses at the gene ends were 6 bases for V and 4 bases for J; bases not matched to a gene: 11. In germline, CDR1 is MNHEY, CDR2 SVGAGI. CDR3 length: 15 residues. The CDR3 DNA is TGTGCCAGCAGGCGACGGGACAGATTTTCCACTGAAGCTTTCTTT. It is translated as CASRRRDRFSTEAFF.

The chain recombines TRBV3-1 (or the pseudogene TRBV3-2) with TRBJ1-6, with D maybe TRBD1 (5 bases). CDR3 length equals 17 residues. V was trimmed by 0 bases and J by 7 bases, leaving 16 bases between them. The germline V gene has CDR1 LGHDT and CDR2 YNNKEL (reference sequence). The CDR3 protein is CASSQEGGTIANSPLHF. The CDR3 bases are TGTGCCAGCAGCCAAGAGGGGGGAACTATCGCGAATTCACCCCTCCACTTT.

V gene TRBV29-1 combines with J gene TRBJ1-2; D not certain. Trimming took off 4 bases at V and 4 bases at J, with 16 bases between the two ends. The CDR3 length is 14 residues. Germline V CDR1 and CDR2: SQVTM, ANQGSEA. The DNA of the CDR3 is TGCAGCGTTGGGGAGGCTAGGACTCCCTATGGCTACACCTTC. This sequence encodes CSVGEARTPYGYTF.

The chain combines TRBV30 with TRBJ2-2; 9 nucleotides line up with TRBD2. The length of the CDR3 is 14 residues. J was trimmed by 5 bases and V by 8 bases; bases with no gene match: 9. Germline V CDR1 and CDR2: GTSNPN, SVGIG (reference sequence). CDR3 DNA sequence: TGTGCCAGAGCGGGAGGAGGGGGTACCGGGGAGCTGTTTTTT. The encoded protein is CARAGGGGTGELFF.

This rearrangement joins TRBV19 to TRBJ2-3, with 9 bases identical to TRBD2. CDR1 is LNHDA and CDR2 is SQIVND in the germline V gene (reference sequence). This CDR3 has 18 residues. V was pared by 2 bases and J by 5 bases, with 14 bases of the junction left unmatched. The CDR3 reads CASSISLASGARKDTQYF. As DNA, the CDR3 is TGTGCCAGTAGTATAAGCTTGGCTAGCGGGGCTCGGAAAGATACGCAGTATTTT.

This clone was recorded only once. This chain connects TRBV4-1 to TRBJ2-5; weak D call: TRBD1 (6 bases). The germline gives CDR1 MGHRA, CDR2 YSYEKL. CDR3 length: 17 amino acids. V was trimmed by 4 bases and J by 2 bases, leaving 20 bases between them. The CDR3 here is CASSPRGRGKPQETQYF. CDR3 DNA: TGCGCCAGCAGCCCCAGAGGTAGGGGGAAACCGCAAGAGACCCAGTACTTC.